The rows below give T cell receptor beta chains drawn from one sample of a study of blood T cell repertoires in COVID-19. Sequenced by immunoSEQ multiplex PCR; TCRdb stores in-frame clones only, minus some. The sample holds some 240,000 clones, about 86% seen once. Sequencing was carried out using PBMCs or T cells enriched from blood (not recorded which). Receptor source: a man between 50 and 59 years old who had recovered from COVID-19. The CDR3 runs from the conserved cysteine through the conserved F or W. Fields, in order: clone size, D gene, J gene, V gene, CDR3 protein, CDR3 DNA. A D gene is named only where the DNA matches it firmly. Clone size is shown for a subset of rows, as once, few, many or a class of expanded clone.

abundance: NA; d_gene: TRBD2; j_gene: TRBJ2-3; v_gene: TRBV6-4; CDR3aa: CASSEGAGGSDTQYF; CDR3nt: TGTGCCAGCAGTGAGGGAGCGGGGGGGTCAGATACGCAGTATTTT
abundance: NA; d_gene: NA; j_gene: TRBJ2-2; v_gene: TRBV4-2; CDR3aa: CASSQAGQVNTGELFF; CDR3nt: TGTGCCAGCAGCCAAGCCGGCCAGGTGAACACCGGGGAGCTGTTTTTT
abundance: NA; d_gene: TRBD2; j_gene: TRBJ2-1; v_gene: TRBV27; CDR3aa: CASSFGGSSYNEQFF; CDR3nt: TGTGCCAGCAGTTTCGGCGGGAGCTCCTACAATGAGCAGTTCTTC
abundance: NA; d_gene: TRBD1; j_gene: TRBJ1-2; v_gene: TRBV6-5; CDR3aa: CASSADRGYGYTF; CDR3nt: TGTGCCAGCAGCGCTGACAGGGGCTATGGCTACACCTTC
abundance: NA; d_gene: NA; j_gene: TRBJ2-3; v_gene: TRBV7-3; CDR3aa: CASSFGISSTDTQYF; CDR3nt: TGTGCCAGCAGCTTCGGTATCTCTAGCACAGATACGCAGTATTTT
abundance: NA; d_gene: NA; j_gene: TRBJ2-2; v_gene: TRBV12-3/TRBV12-4; CDR3aa: CASSSGELFF; CDR3nt: TGTGCCAGCAGTTCTGGGGAGCTGTTTTTT
abundance: NA; d_gene: NA; j_gene: TRBJ1-3; v_gene: TRBV7-9; CDR3aa: CASSLVDSVKGAGNTIYF; CDR3nt: TGTGCCAGCAGCTTAGTTGACAGCGTCAAGGGGGCTGGAAACACCATATATTTT
abundance: NA; d_gene: TRBD2; j_gene: TRBJ2-7; v_gene: TRBV5-6; CDR3aa: CASSFLPSGSGYEQYF; CDR3nt: TGTGCCAGCAGCTTCTTGCCTAGCGGGAGTGGGTACGAGCAGTACTTC
abundance: NA; d_gene: NA; j_gene: TRBJ2-5; v_gene: TRBV5-1; CDR3aa: CASSLVGGGPWGETQYF; CDR3nt: TGCGCCAGCAGCTTGGTCGGCGGGGGCCCCTGGGGAGAGACCCAGTACTTC
abundance: NA; d_gene: TRBD2; j_gene: TRBJ2-1; v_gene: TRBV7-3; CDR3aa: CASSFLSTSNNEQFF; CDR3nt: TGTGCCAGCAGCTTTCTATCGACTAGCAACAATGAGCAGTTCTTC
abundance: NA; d_gene: TRBD1; j_gene: TRBJ1-5; v_gene: TRBV27; CDR3aa: CASRAGQGWTQPQHF; CDR3nt: TGTGCCAGCAGAGCGGGACAGGGTTGGACTCAGCCCCAGCATTTT
abundance: NA; d_gene: TRBD2; j_gene: TRBJ2-3; v_gene: TRBV7-2; CDR3aa: CASSSPRLAGGPPQYF; CDR3nt: TGTGCCAGCAGCTCACCCCGGCTAGCGGGAGGCCCACCGCAGTATTTT
abundance: NA; d_gene: TRBD1; j_gene: TRBJ1-2; v_gene: TRBV12-3/TRBV12-4; CDR3aa: CASIGTGDYGYTF; CDR3nt: TGTGCCAGCATCGGGACAGGGGACTATGGCTACACCTTC
abundance: NA; d_gene: TRBD1; j_gene: TRBJ1-1; v_gene: TRBV19; CDR3aa: CASSNLGTGLFLAFF; CDR3nt: TGTGCCAGTAGTAATCTCGGGACAGGGCTGTTTTTGGCTTTCTTT
abundance: NA; d_gene: TRBD2; j_gene: TRBJ2-1; v_gene: TRBV19; CDR3aa: CASSPKAGLTYNEQFF; CDR3nt: TGTGCCAGTAGTCCTAAAGCGGGGTTAACCTACAATGAGCAGTTCTTC
abundance: few; d_gene: TRBD1; j_gene: TRBJ1-4; v_gene: TRBV7-9; CDR3aa: CASSLKTGTVATNEKLFF; CDR3nt: TGTGCCAGCAGCTTAAAAACGGGGACAGTTGCAACTAATGAAAAACTGTTTTTT
abundance: few; d_gene: TRBD1; j_gene: TRBJ2-1; v_gene: TRBV7-2; CDR3aa: CASSLRTGMGSNEQFF; CDR3nt: TGTGCCAGCAGCCTCCGGACAGGGATGGGTAGTAATGAGCAGTTCTTC
abundance: NA; d_gene: NA; j_gene: TRBJ2-5; v_gene: TRBV9; CDR3aa: CASSVGIAEFQETQYF; CDR3nt: TGTGCCAGCAGCGTAGGTATAGCGGAGTTCCAAGAGACCCAGTACTTC
abundance: NA; d_gene: TRBD2; j_gene: TRBJ2-3; v_gene: TRBV7-2; CDR3aa: CASSLRTSGRSTDTQYF; CDR3nt: TGTGCCAGCAGCTTGCGGACTAGCGGGAGGAGCACAGATACGCAGTATTTT
abundance: NA; d_gene: NA; j_gene: TRBJ1-1; v_gene: TRBV9; CDR3aa: CASSVGGGDDLGTEAFF; CDR3nt: TGTGCCAGCAGCGTAGGCGGCGGGGACGACTTGGGGACTGAAGCTTTCTTT
abundance: NA; d_gene: NA; j_gene: TRBJ2-5; v_gene: TRBV11-3; CDR3aa: CASSLQETQYF; CDR3nt: TGTGCCAGCAGCCTACAAGAGACCCAGTACTTC
abundance: few; d_gene: TRBD2; j_gene: TRBJ2-3; v_gene: TRBV13; CDR3aa: CASSYLSGGHTDTQYF; CDR3nt: TGTGCCAGCAGCTACCTAAGCGGGGGGCACACAGATACGCAGTATTTT
abundance: NA; d_gene: NA; j_gene: TRBJ2-1; v_gene: TRBV6-5; CDR3aa: CASSHTGLGNEQFF; CDR3nt: TGTGCCAGCAGTCATACAGGGCTGGGTAATGAGCAGTTCTTC
abundance: NA; d_gene: TRBD1; j_gene: TRBJ2-7; v_gene: TRBV9; CDR3aa: CASSASIQQGTYEQYF; CDR3nt: TGTGCCAGCAGCGCGTCGATTCAACAGGGGACCTACGAGCAGTACTTC
abundance: once; d_gene: NA; j_gene: TRBJ1-2; v_gene: TRBV20-1; CDR3aa: CSASITGGYTF; CDR3nt: TGCAGTGCTAGTATTACGGGGGGCTACACCTTC
abundance: NA; d_gene: NA; j_gene: TRBJ1-2; v_gene: TRBV5-1; CDR3aa: CASSLDRVLGGGYTF; CDR3nt: TGCGCCAGCAGCTTGGACAGGGTTCTTGGCGGAGGCTACACCTTC
abundance: NA; d_gene: NA; j_gene: TRBJ2-3; v_gene: TRBV2; CDR3aa: CASRELWANTDTQYF; CDR3nt: TGTGCCAGCAGAGAGCTCTGGGCGAACACAGATACGCAGTATTTT
abundance: NA; d_gene: TRBD2; j_gene: TRBJ2-1; v_gene: TRBV11-2; CDR3aa: CASSLAGSGRAGEQFF; CDR3nt: TGTGCCAGCAGCTTAGCCGGTAGCGGGAGGGCGGGTGAGCAGTTCTTC
abundance: NA; d_gene: TRBD2; j_gene: TRBJ2-7; v_gene: TRBV18; CDR3aa: CASSPPGTSGDLSEQYF; CDR3nt: TGTGCCAGCTCACCACCCGGGACTAGCGGGGATCTTAGCGAGCAGTACTTC
abundance: NA; d_gene: TRBD2; j_gene: TRBJ2-2; v_gene: TRBV10-1; CDR3aa: CASSDAGGTGELFF; CDR3nt: TGCGCCAGCAGTGATGCGGGGGGCACCGGGGAGCTGTTTTTT
abundance: once; d_gene: TRBD2; j_gene: TRBJ2-1; v_gene: TRBV19; CDR3aa: CASSIHGLAGDRNEQFF; CDR3nt: TGTGCCAGTAGTATACACGGACTAGCGGGGGATCGAAATGAGCAGTTCTTC
abundance: once; d_gene: NA; j_gene: TRBJ1-5; v_gene: TRBV15; CDR3aa: CATSRIRGGYSNQPQHF; CDR3nt: TGTGCCACCAGCAGAATAAGGGGGGGATATAGCAATCAGCCCCAGCATTTT
abundance: few; d_gene: TRBD2; j_gene: TRBJ2-1; v_gene: TRBV9; CDR3aa: CASSGSGGVYNEQFF; CDR3nt: TGTGCCAGCAGTGGGAGCGGGGGGGTTTACAATGAGCAGTTCTTC
abundance: NA; d_gene: NA; j_gene: TRBJ2-7; v_gene: TRBV5-1; CDR3aa: CASSLGAAEQYF; CDR3nt: TGCGCCAGCAGCTTGGGAGCGGCCGAGCAGTACTTC
abundance: NA; d_gene: NA; j_gene: TRBJ1-1; v_gene: TRBV28; CDR3aa: CASNSGDNTEAFF; CDR3nt: TGTGCCAGCAATTCAGGGGACAACACTGAAGCTTTCTTT